What follows are 2 T cell receptor beta chains derived from one specimen sequenced in a study of T-cell memory formation after mild COVID-19. One entry per CDR3 protein, called by TCRdb with MiXCR from the 5' RACE reads. The sample lists fewer than 150,000 distinct CDR3 sequences; roughly 20% were seen once. The material sequenced was PBMCs or a T cell subset sorted from them (not recorded which). The source is a man younger than 35 who had mild COVID-19 (a few samples of this study predate the infection). Cell type and time point are not known.

This clonotype was observed a handful of times. V is TRBV14 and J is TRBJ1-6; 8 bases are a match to TRBD1. V lost 1 base and J lost 9; bases outside the gene matches: 8. Germline-derived CDR1 and CDR2 are SGHDN and FVKESK. CDR3 size: 16 residues. CDR3 in DNA: TGTGCCAGCAGCCAAGGGTTCGGGACAGGACGTTCACCCCTCCACTTT. Amino acid sequence: CASSQGFGTGRSPLHF.

The table lists this clonotype with a few counts. J is TRBJ1-1 and V is TRBV6-2 or TRBV6-3, with D unresolved. V lost 3 bases and J 5 bases, leaving 7 bases between the germline ends. CDR1 and CDR2 (germline): MNHEY, SVGEGT. The CDR3 runs 12 residues. DNA for the CDR3: TGTGCCAGCAGTTATATGAGTACTGAAGCTTTCTTT. Its protein is CASSYMSTEAFF.